This T cell receptor (beta chain) was obtained from a study of radiation and T cells in renal cell carcinoma. Study overall: Nephrectomy followed 15 Gy stereotactic body radiation by 4 weeks. Study findings and constraints: From baseline, blood top tumor clonotypes peaked at 2 weeks post-radiation.

Libraries were prepared by immunoSEQ multiplex PCR; TCRdb keeps only in-frame clonotypes and omits some of them. This table has 130,000 or so clones, around four fifths appearing once. Germline lookup yields CDR1 SGHTA and CDR2 FQGNSA. V shed 2 bases and J 3 bases; nucleotides not matched to a gene: 10. The CDR3 runs to 19 residues. Worth noting for this clone: Its specificity is unknown.

Time point indicated: baseline pretreatment blood. Noted treatment: 15 Gy SBRT to primary tumor, nephrectomy 4 weeks later. Clear cell pathology was present in this patient's renal cell carcinoma. The specimen comprised blood, sampled from a patient whose treatment included radiotherapy and nephrectomy. This receptor was identified in a woman in her forties or fifties with renal cell carcinoma. This sequence joins TRBV7-2 and TRBJ2-7, with TRBD2 matching 16 bases. DNA for the CDR3: TGTGCCAGCAGCTTAACGGGGACTAGCGGGAGGGCTTCGTTCTACGAGCAGTACTTC. This sequence encodes CASSLTGTSGRASFYEQYF.